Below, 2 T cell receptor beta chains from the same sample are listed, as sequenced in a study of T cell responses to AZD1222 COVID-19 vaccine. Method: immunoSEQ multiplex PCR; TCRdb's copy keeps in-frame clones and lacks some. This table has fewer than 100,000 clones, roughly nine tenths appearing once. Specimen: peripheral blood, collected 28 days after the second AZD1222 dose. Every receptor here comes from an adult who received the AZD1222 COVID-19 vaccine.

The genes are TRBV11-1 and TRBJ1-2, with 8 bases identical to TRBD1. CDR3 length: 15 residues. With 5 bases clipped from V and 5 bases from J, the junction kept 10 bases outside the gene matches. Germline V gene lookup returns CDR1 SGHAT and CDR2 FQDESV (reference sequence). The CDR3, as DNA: TGTGCCAGCAGCCAGGGGGCAGGGGCCGGGTATGGCTACACCTTC. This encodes CASSQGAGAGYGYTF.

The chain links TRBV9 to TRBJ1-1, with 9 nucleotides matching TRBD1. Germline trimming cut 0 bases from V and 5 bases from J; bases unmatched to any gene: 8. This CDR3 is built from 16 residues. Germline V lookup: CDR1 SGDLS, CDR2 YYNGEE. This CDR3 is CASSVGGQGISTEAFF. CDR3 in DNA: TGTGCCAGCAGCGTAGGGGGACAGGGCATAAGTACTGAAGCTTTCTTT.